The 20 T cell receptor beta chains listed next were all sequenced from one sample in a study of breast tumors, draining lymph nodes, adjacent tissues. TCRdb redid the calling of the multiplex PCR reads with MiXCR, one entry per CDR3 protein. The data hold tens of thousands of distinct CDR3 sequences, with over 25% observed a single time. Samples came from axillary lymph nodes draining the breast cancer. The sequenced material came from axillary lymph node tissue. The source is a female donor with breast cancer. Some clones in this sample may be carry-over from other donors' samples.

For this clonotype: One junction end disagrees with the germline gene, perhaps due to a read error. V gene TRBV20-1 combines with J gene TRBJ2-5; D unclear. The length of the CDR3 is 14 residues. The germline CDR1 and CDR2 sequences are DFQATT and SNEGSKA (reference sequence). The CDR3 DNA reads as TGCAGTGCTACCCGGAACAGATCCCAAGCGACCCAGTACTTC. Its protein is CSATRNRSQATQYF.

In its sample, this clonotype was seen many times. This chain links TRBV4-3 with TRBJ1-4; D ambiguous. The CDR3 is 16 residues long. Germline V lookup: CDR1 LGHNA, CDR2 YSLEER. Trimming took 0 bases from V and 8 from J, leaving 16 bases between them. The DNA of the CDR3 is TGCGCCAGCAGCCAAGATTGGGCAGTTCAGCTCGAAAAACTGTTTTTT. Its translation is CASSQDWAVQLEKLFF.

This clonotype was seen at least ten times. CDR3 sequence reads: CASSPRTGGATQYF. CDR3 DNA sequence: TGCGCCAGCAGCCCTCGGACAGGGGGGGCGACCCAGTACTTC. The V call is TRBV4-3, the J call TRBJ2-5; 10 bases agree with TRBD1. The CDR3 is made up of 14 amino acids. CDR1 is LGHNA, CDR2 YSLEER, per germline. Trimming at V came to 4 bases and at J to 7 bases, leaving 6 bases not matched to a gene.

This clonotype was detected many times. This chain connects TRBV20-1 to TRBJ2-3, with 10 bases matching TRBD2. The trim removed 4 bases at V and 2 bases at J, leaving 6 bases unmatched. Per the germline V gene, CDR1 is DFQATT and CDR2 is SNEGSKA (reference sequence). The CDR3 spans 15 residues. The CDR3 protein is CSAMKREGLTDTQYF. In nucleotides, the CDR3 is TGCAGTGCTATGAAGCGGGAGGGCCTCACAGATACGCAGTATTTT.

This chain joins TRBV20-1 and TRBJ1-1; no clear D. The germline gives CDR1 DFQATT, CDR2 SNEGSKA (reference sequence). The V end was cut by 0 bases, the J end by 0 bases, with 8 bases between. The CDR3 contains 14 residues. In nucleotides, the CDR3 is TGCAGTGCTAGAGACGACCGCGTGAACACTGAAGCTTTCTTT. Protein product: CSARDDRVNTEAFF.

Comment on this clonotype: At one end the junction does not follow the germline gene, possibly because of a read error. The J gene is TRBJ2-5, the V gene TRBV7-2, with D perhaps given as TRBD1 or TRBD2 (5 bases each). Per the germline V gene, CDR1 is SGHTA and CDR2 is FQGNSA. The CDR3 has 15 residues. CDR3 region: CASSQERGRQETEYF. DNA for the CDR3: TGTGCCAGCAGCCAAGAACGGGGCAGGCAAGAGACCGAGTACTTC.

This clonotype was seen repeatedly, ten times or more. A junction end diverges from the germline sequence, so it may reflect a read error. The rearrangement joins TRBV7-2 to TRBJ2-1; 12 nucleotides match TRBD2. The CDR3 extends over 12 amino acids. The germline V gene encodes CDR1 SGHTA and CDR2 FQGNSA. CDR3 residues: CASSETLAGGTF. The CDR3 DNA reads as TGTGCCAGCAGCGAGACACTAGCGGGAGGTACCTTC.

This clonotype was picked up many times. The chain has TRBV2 and TRBJ2-5; 7 nucleotides line up with TRBD1. The trim removed 7 bases at V and 7 bases at J, leaving 6 bases unmatched. The CDR3 extends over 12 amino acids. Germline-derived CDR1 and CDR2 are SNHLY and FYNNEI. The CDR3 is CASNRDSGTQYF. Here the CDR3 DNA reads TGTGCCAGCAATAGGGACAGCGGGACCCAGTACTTC.

This clonotype was counted ten times or more. V gene TRBV19 combines with J gene TRBJ1-4; no definite D call. Germline loops: CDR1 LNHDA, CDR2 SQIVND (reference sequence). CDR3 length: 15 residues. Trimming cost V 4 bases and J 0 bases, with 9 bases left between them. The CDR3: CASSTQVATNEKLFF. In DNA, the CDR3 is TGTGCCAGTAGTACGCAGGTAGCAACTAATGAAAAACTGTTTTTT. Full variable domain (remainder filled in from reference TRBV19 and TRBJ1-4): DGGITQSPKYLFRKEGQNVTLSCEQNLNHDAMYWYRQDPGQGLRLIYYSQIVNDFQKGDIAEGYSVSREKKESFPLTVTSAQKNPTAFYLCASSTQVATNEKLFFGSGTQLSVL.

In its sample, this clonotype was seen many times. The J gene is TRBJ2-1, the V gene TRBV5-1; TRBD1 might be the D (6 bases). CDR3 length equals 14 residues. Germline V CDR1 and CDR2: SGHRS, YFSETQ. Trimming stripped 2 bases from V and 5 bases from J, with 11 bases between. The CDR3 DNA is TGCGCCAGCAGCTTACAGGGTAGGGACAATGAGCAGTTCTTC. Translation: CASSLQGRDNEQFF.

This clonotype was recorded many times. The V call is TRBV19, the J call TRBJ2-2; 9 nucleotides align to TRBD1. The CDR3 has 15 amino acids. The V and J ends lost 10 bases and 6 bases, in that order; junction bases with no gene match: 12. Germline V gene sequence: CDR1 LNHDA, CDR2 SQIVND (reference sequence). The CDR3 loop is CATQRWTGDPGELFF. CDR3 sequence (DNA): TGTGCCACCCAAAGATGGACAGGGGATCCCGGGGAGCTGTTTTTT.

This clonotype was recorded at least ten times. V and J are TRBV4-2 and TRBJ2-7, with D perhaps TRBD2 (6 bases). The V and J ends lost 0 bases and 0 bases respectively, with 12 bases between them. CDR1 is LGHNA, CDR2 YNFKEQ, per germline. The CDR3 length is 16 residues. The DNA for the CDR3 is TGTGCCAGCAGCCAAGATTTTCAGGGAGGCTCCTACGAGCAGTACTTC. Amino acids: CASSQDFQGGSYEQYF.

This clonotype was seen repeatedly, ten times or more. A read error may be the cause here, since a much bigger clone is one base away. This sequence joins TRBV20-1 and TRBJ2-7, with 11 bases that match TRBD2. From germline, CDR1 is DFQATT and CDR2 SNEGSKA (reference sequence). J lost 6 bases, V lost 4 bases, and 8 bases had no gene match. This CDR3 comprises 14 residues. CDR3 sequence (DNA): TGCAGTGCTAACTCACTAGCGGGAGCATCCGAGCAGTACTTC. It is translated as CSANSLAGASEQYF.

V and J are TRBV20-1 and TRBJ2-1; 14 positions agree with TRBD2. V shed 6 bases and J 8 bases; nucleotides not matched to a gene: 3. This CDR3 is 13 amino acids long. Germline lookup yields CDR1 DFQATT and CDR2 SNEGSKA (reference sequence). CDR3 coding DNA: TGCAGTGCAGAGACTAGCGGGGGGGATGAGCAGTTCTTC. Protein: CSAETSGGDEQFF.

This clonotype was recorded at least ten times. The CDR3, as DNA: TGTGCCAGTAGAGAAACTGGGACGGGAGAGACCCAGTACTTC. Protein product: CASRETGTGETQYF. This chain uses TRBV19 with TRBJ2-5; D may be TRBD1 or TRBD2 (5 bases each). Germline values: CDR1 LNHDA, CDR2 SQIVND (reference sequence). The CDR3 covers 14 residues. The V end lost 6 bases, the J end lost 4 bases, and 15 bases lay between the germline ends. Using reference TRBV19 and TRBJ2-5 for the parts outside the CDR3, the full variable domain is DGGITQSPKYLFRKEGQNVTLSCEQNLNHDAMYWYRQDPGQGLRLIYYSQIVNDFQKGDIAEGYSVSREKKESFPLTVTSAQKNPTAFYLCASRETGTGETQYFGPGTRLLVL.

This clonotype was recorded only once. The chain carries TRBV19 and TRBJ2-5, with 7 bases aligning to TRBD1. The germline gives CDR1 LNHDA, CDR2 SQIVND (reference sequence). V lost 5 bases and J lost 6; bases outside the gene matches: 6. The CDR3 runs to 13 residues. CDR3 in amino acids: CASSLGTAQTQYF. The CDR3 nucleotides are TGTGCCAGTAGTCTGGGGACAGCTCAGACCCAGTACTTC.

This clonotype was detected ten times or more. The chain links TRBV2 to TRBJ1-2; 7 positions match TRBD1. Germline V lookup: CDR1 SNHLY, CDR2 FYNNEI. CDR3 length equals 15 residues. V was clipped by 5 bases and J by 8 bases; unmatched bases: 14. The CDR3 loop is CASSPEDRLLRGYTF. The CDR3 coding sequence is TGTGCCAGCAGTCCTGAGGACAGGTTGTTGCGCGGCTACACCTTC. Complete variable domain (other parts from reference TRBV2 and TRBJ1-2): EPEVTQTPSHQVTQMGQEVILRCVPISNHLYFYWYRQILGQKVEFLVSFYNNEISEKSEIFDDQFSVERPDGSNFTLKIRSTKLEDSAMYFCASSPEDRLLRGYTFGSGTRLTVV.

This clonotype occurred many times. This may be a read error: a much more frequent sequence differs by one nucleotide. V and J are TRBV7-9 and TRBJ1-2; 8 bases fit TRBD1. CDR1 is SEHNR and CDR2 is FQNEAQ in the germline V gene (reference sequence). The CDR3 contains 15 residues. The CDR3: CASSARRGQEYGYPF. The DNA for the CDR3 is TGTGCCAGCAGCGCTCGACGGGGACAGGAGTATGGCTACCCCTTC. The variable domain in full, with the rest retrieved from reference TRBV7-9 and TRBJ1-2, is DTGVSQNPRHKITKRGQNVTFRCDPISEHNRLYWYRQTLGQGPEFLTYFQNEAQLEKSRLLSDRFSAERPKGSFSTLEIQRTEQGDSAMYLCASSARRGQEYGYPFGSGTRLTVV.

Of note for this clonotype: Just one base apart from a much larger clone, this may be a read error. The rearrangement uses TRBV20-1 and TRBJ2-1; no firm D call. CDR3 size: 14 residues. CDR1 and CDR2 from the germline V gene are DFQATT and SNEGSKA (reference sequence). The CDR3 bases are TGCAGTGCTAGAGATCTAGGCCTGTACACTGAGCAGTTCTTC. It specifies CSARDLGLYTEQFF.

At least ten counts were recorded for this clonotype. This chain links TRBV15 with TRBJ2-6, with 7 nucleotides matching TRBD1. CDR1 and CDR2 (germline): LNHNV, YYDKDF (reference sequence). J lost 3 bases, V lost 4 bases, and 3 bases had no gene match. The CDR3 covers 15 residues. This chain's CDR3 is CATSNAGGGANVLTF. In DNA, the CDR3 is TGTGCCACCAGCAATGCAGGGGGTGGGGCCAACGTCCTGACTTTC.